This T cell receptor beta chain was recovered during a study of T cell responses to AZD1222 COVID-19 vaccine. Study context: Second-dose recipients at about 4 or about 12 weeks were treated as one pooled group. Broader study findings: White British donors predominated, females outnumbered males, and clonal diversity was possibly underestimated.

Turning to this clone: Antigen specificity is unknown.

The CDR3 contains 15 residues. Germline CDR1 LNHDA, CDR2 SQIVND (reference sequence). Losses at the gene ends were 6 bases for V and 3 bases for J; bases not matched to a gene: 10. Measured with immunoSEQ multiplex PCR; TCRdb has only the in-frame clones, and not every one. The data show 99,000 or so clones, around 90% seen once. This TCR was sampled from an adult in good health. This chain links TRBV19 with TRBJ2-7, with 8 bases lining up with TRBD1. The starting material was peripheral blood, obtained on day 0 of AZD1222 vaccination. Here the CDR3 DNA reads TGTGCCAGTAGCACTTCCGGGACAGGAATCTACGAGCAGTACTTC. It specifies CASSTSGTGIYEQYF. Variable domain in full (rest from reference TRBV19 and TRBJ2-7): DGGITQSPKYLFRKEGQNVTLSCEQNLNHDAMYWYRQDPGQGLRLIYYSQIVNDFQKGDIAEGYSVSREKKESFPLTVTSAQKNPTAFYLCASSTSGTGIYEQYFGPGTRLTVT.